This TCR beta chain was identified in a study of beta chain features in type 1 diabetes. Whole-study context: Similarity in age, gender and cell yields was seen between patients and healthy donors.

Germline CDR1 and CDR2: MGHDK and SYGVNS. CDR3 size: 16 residues. V was cut by 2 bases and J by 2 bases, with 15 bases left in between. Expressed TCRB transcripts got sequenced, as all isolated RNA was reverse transcribed. This table comes from immunoSEQ multiplex PCR, and its TCRdb copy is limited to in-frame clones, with some not included. The repertoire holds around 500,000 clones, with over 9.5% as singletons. The clonotype was recovered from a woman aged 18-29 years in good health. The sample taken for sequencing was naive CD4+ T cells from blood. The chain links TRBV25-1 to TRBJ1-2; D is unclear. The CDR3 bases are TGTGCCAGCAGTGAAAAGGGATTAGGGATCAACTATGGCTACACCTTC. Its protein product is CASSEKGLGINYGYTF.